This entry features one T cell receptor (beta chain) sequence. The data were taken from a study of blood T cell repertoires in COVID-19. The CDR3 is 16 amino acids. V was clipped by 2 bases and J by 3 bases; unmatched bases: 2. Germline CDR1 is SGDLS and CDR2 is YYNGEE. Sequenced by immunoSEQ multiplex PCR; TCRdb stores in-frame clones only, minus some. The sample lists over 150,000 clones, around 84% occurring once. This sequence originates from a woman of 80 years or more with COVID-19, enrolled during active disease. The V gene is TRBV9, the J gene TRBJ1-4, with TRBD1 matching over 12 bases. Sequencing was done on a sample of peripheral blood. The CDR3 loop reads CASSVGQGAPNEKLFF. CDR3 DNA sequence: TGTGCCAGCAGCGTGGGACAGGGGGCTCCTAATGAAAAACTGTTTTTT.